Listed below are T cell receptor beta chains from one sample, sequenced in a study of T-cell reconstitution after alpha-beta-depleted transplantation in children. In TCRdb, the PCR reads were re-called with MiXCR into one record per CDR3 protein. The profile covers around 440,000 distinct CDR3 sequences, with roughly a tenth appearing a single time and approximately 2% taken by the ten largest. Sequencing was performed on PBMCs, taken before TCRalphabeta/CD19-depleted stem cell transplant. The receptors here all came from a child aged 2-9 years with inherited bone marrow failure, due to receive a stem cell transplant. The CDR3 runs from the conserved cysteine through the conserved F or W. The order of the fields is D gene, J gene, V gene, clone size, CDR3 DNA, CDR3 protein. A D gene is named only where the DNA matches it firmly. Some rows mark clone size as missing; the rest say once, few, many or name a class of expanded clone.

d_call: .
j_call: TRBJ2-1
v_call: TRBV25-1
clone_size: many
cdr3_nt: TGTGCCAGCAGCCTCTTGGAGGGCCGGAATGAGCAGTTCTTC
cdr3_aa: CASSLLEGRNEQFF

d_call: TRBD2
j_call: TRBJ2-1
v_call: TRBV29-1
clone_size: many
cdr3_nt: TGCAGCGTCGCGACTAGCTCCTTCTACAATGAGCAGTTCTTC
cdr3_aa: CSVATSSFYNEQFF

d_call: .
j_call: TRBJ2-3
v_call: TRBV23-1
clone_size: few
cdr3_nt: TGCGCCAGCAGTCAAATCCCGTGTGGTTGGGGCACAGATACGCAGTATTTT
cdr3_aa: CASSQIPCGWGTDTQYF

d_call: .
j_call: TRBJ2-1
v_call: TRBV11-2
clone_size: .
cdr3_nt: TGTGCCAGCAGCTTAGTTGTATGGGGGGCTCGCTCCTACAATGAGCAGTTCTTC
cdr3_aa: CASSLVVWGARSYNEQFF

d_call: TRBD1
j_call: TRBJ2-3
v_call: TRBV10-1
clone_size: many
cdr3_nt: TGCGCCAGCAGTGAATCGACAGGGTCCTCAATCGATACGCAGTATTTT
cdr3_aa: CASSESTGSSIDTQYF

d_call: .
j_call: TRBJ2-5
v_call: TRBV5-1
clone_size: few
cdr3_nt: TGCGCCAGCAGCTCAAGAATGGAGACCCAGTACTTC
cdr3_aa: CASSSRMETQYF

d_call: TRBD1
j_call: TRBJ2-1
v_call: TRBV28
clone_size: many
cdr3_nt: TGTGCCAGCAGCGGACAGGGGGCGAAAGGTGAGCAGTTCTTC
cdr3_aa: CASSGQGAKGEQFF

d_call: TRBD2
j_call: TRBJ2-1
v_call: TRBV28
clone_size: few
cdr3_nt: TGTGCCAGCAGTTCCCCAGCGGGAGGGGCCTACAATGAGCAGTTCTTC
cdr3_aa: CASSSPAGGAYNEQFF

d_call: .
j_call: TRBJ2-1
v_call: TRBV7-6
clone_size: many
cdr3_nt: TGTGCCAGCAGCTTAGGCGTGGAGAGAGGTGAGCAGTTCTTC
cdr3_aa: CASSLGVERGEQFF

d_call: .
j_call: TRBJ1-6
v_call: TRBV4-3
clone_size: many
cdr3_nt: TGCGCCAGCAGCCAAGAGTTGAGATTCTCACCCCTCCACTTT
cdr3_aa: CASSQELRFSPLHF

d_call: .
j_call: TRBJ1-5
v_call: TRBV12-3/TRBV12-4
clone_size: many
cdr3_nt: TGTGCCAGCAGTTTTTGGGGGAATCGAGAACAGCCCCAGCATTTT
cdr3_aa: CASSFWGNREQPQHF

d_call: TRBD2
j_call: TRBJ2-3
v_call: TRBV6-2/TRBV6-3
clone_size: many
cdr3_nt: TGTGCCAGCAGCCGAACTAGCGGGTGGGCAGATACGCAGTATTTT
cdr3_aa: CASSRTSGWADTQYF

d_call: .
j_call: TRBJ2-7
v_call: TRBV29-1
clone_size: many
cdr3_nt: TGCAGCGTTGCTGGGATCAACGAGCAGTACTTC
cdr3_aa: CSVAGINEQYF

d_call: TRBD1
j_call: TRBJ1-2
v_call: TRBV12-3/TRBV12-4
clone_size: .
cdr3_nt: TGTGCCAGCAGCCGAGACAGGGGGGGCCGCTATGGCTACACCTTC
cdr3_aa: CASSRDRGGRYGYTF

d_call: TRBD1
j_call: TRBJ2-1
v_call: TRBV4-3
clone_size: many
cdr3_nt: TGCGCCAGCAGCCCCGGACAGGTTAGCTATGAGCAGTTCTTC
cdr3_aa: CASSPGQVSYEQFF

d_call: .
j_call: TRBJ2-7
v_call: TRBV4-1
clone_size: many
cdr3_nt: TGCGCCAGCAGCCAAGGCCGGGGGGCGATTTGGGAGCAGTACTTC
cdr3_aa: CASSQGRGAIWEQYF

d_call: TRBD2
j_call: TRBJ2-3
v_call: TRBV20-1
clone_size: many
cdr3_nt: TGCAGTGCTAGAGATAGCGGGATTTCAGATACGCAGTATTTT
cdr3_aa: CSARDSGISDTQYF

d_call: TRBD2
j_call: TRBJ2-5
v_call: TRBV19
clone_size: .
cdr3_nt: TGTGCCAGTACCCCCGTAGCGGGGACGAATCAAGAGACCCAGTACTTC
cdr3_aa: CASTPVAGTNQETQYF

d_call: TRBD2
j_call: TRBJ2-3
v_call: TRBV11-2
clone_size: many
cdr3_nt: TGTGCCAGCAGCCCCTCTGAGACTAGCGGGAGCCTCACAGATACGCAGTATTTT
cdr3_aa: CASSPSETSGSLTDTQYF

d_call: TRBD1
j_call: TRBJ2-4
v_call: TRBV6-1
clone_size: many
cdr3_nt: TGTGCCAGCAGCCCCGATTCAACAGGGGGCAAAAACATTCAGTACTTC
cdr3_aa: CASSPDSTGGKNIQYF

d_call: TRBD2
j_call: TRBJ2-7
v_call: TRBV3-1
clone_size: many
cdr3_nt: TGTGCCAGCAGCCAAGACCTCGGACTAGCGACCTACGAGCAGTACTTC
cdr3_aa: CASSQDLGLATYEQYF

d_call: TRBD1
j_call: TRBJ2-1
v_call: TRBV24-1
clone_size: .
cdr3_nt: TGTGCCACCAGTGATACTAACAGGGGGCCCAGCTCCTACAATGAGCAGTTCTTC
cdr3_aa: CATSDTNRGPSSYNEQFF

d_call: TRBD1
j_call: TRBJ2-3
v_call: TRBV5-1
clone_size: few
cdr3_nt: TGCGCCAGCAGCTTGGATGCAGGGGGCTCGGATACGCAGTATTTT
cdr3_aa: CASSLDAGGSDTQYF

d_call: .
j_call: TRBJ2-1
v_call: TRBV5-6
clone_size: many
cdr3_nt: TGTGCCAGCAGCTCCATTGGGCGGAACCTTTTCAATGAGCAGTTCTTC
cdr3_aa: CASSSIGRNLFNEQFF

d_call: TRBD1
j_call: TRBJ2-1
v_call: TRBV5-1
clone_size: many
cdr3_nt: TGCGCCAGCAGCTTCCCAGGGGGCGCATTCCATGAGCAGTTCTTC
cdr3_aa: CASSFPGGAFHEQFF

d_call: TRBD1
j_call: TRBJ2-7
v_call: TRBV19
clone_size: few
cdr3_nt: TGTGCCAGCCACGAGACAGGGGCAAACTCCTACGAGCAGTACTTC
cdr3_aa: CASHETGANSYEQYF

d_call: TRBD1
j_call: TRBJ2-3
v_call: TRBV6-5
clone_size: many
cdr3_nt: TGTGCCAGCAGTTACTTAGCCGGGACAGGGGGTAGTACGCAGTATTTT
cdr3_aa: CASSYLAGTGGSTQYF

d_call: .
j_call: TRBJ2-3
v_call: TRBV7-2
clone_size: many
cdr3_nt: TGTGCCAGCAGCCCTCGCACCGGAGATACGCAGTATTTT
cdr3_aa: CASSPRTGDTQYF

d_call: .
j_call: TRBJ1-1
v_call: TRBV29-1
clone_size: many
cdr3_nt: TGCAGCGTTGGGACGGGGCCGAACACTGAAGCTTTCTTT
cdr3_aa: CSVGTGPNTEAFF

d_call: TRBD1
j_call: TRBJ2-5
v_call: TRBV29-1
clone_size: .
cdr3_nt: TGCAGCGTTGGTATAGAAGGCAGGGGGCGAGAGACCCAGTACTTC
cdr3_aa: CSVGIEGRGRETQYF

d_call: TRBD2
j_call: TRBJ2-1
v_call: TRBV19
clone_size: .
cdr3_nt: TGTGCCAGTAGTTCCCTGACTAGCGGGCCAAACAATGAGCAGTTCTTC
cdr3_aa: CASSSLTSGPNNEQFF

d_call: .
j_call: TRBJ2-7
v_call: TRBV5-1
clone_size: .
cdr3_nt: TGCGCCAGCAGCCGGGAAAGCAGCTCCTACGAGCAGTACTTC
cdr3_aa: CASSRESSSYEQYF

d_call: TRBD2
j_call: TRBJ2-3
v_call: TRBV15
clone_size: .
cdr3_nt: TGTGCCACCAGCGACGTTGAGGGAGGGACGCCCACAGATACGCAGTATTTT
cdr3_aa: CATSDVEGGTPTDTQYF

d_call: .
j_call: TRBJ2-7
v_call: TRBV4-3
clone_size: many
cdr3_nt: TGCGCCAGCAGCCAAGAGGTAGCGTTTTTGTCCTACGAGCAGTACTTC
cdr3_aa: CASSQEVAFLSYEQYF

d_call: .
j_call: TRBJ2-7
v_call: TRBV20-1
clone_size: many
cdr3_nt: TGCAGTGCCACCCTTAATAGCGGGACAGGGAGGGAGCAGTACTTC
cdr3_aa: CSATLNSGTGREQYF

d_call: TRBD2
j_call: TRBJ2-1
v_call: TRBV6-2/TRBV6-3
clone_size: few
cdr3_nt: TGTGCCAGCAGTTACGGCGGTAGCGGGGGATACAATGAGCAGTTCTTC
cdr3_aa: CASSYGGSGGYNEQFF

d_call: .
j_call: TRBJ2-7
v_call: TRBV6-2/TRBV6-3
clone_size: .
cdr3_nt: TGTGCCAGCAGTTACGTGGTGGGAGTGCCCACCTACGAGCAGTACTTC
cdr3_aa: CASSYVVGVPTYEQYF

d_call: TRBD2
j_call: TRBJ2-7
v_call: TRBV19
clone_size: few
cdr3_nt: TGTGCCAGTATGGGACTACACTACGAGCAGTACTTC
cdr3_aa: CASMGLHYEQYF

d_call: .
j_call: TRBJ1-1
v_call: TRBV4-2
clone_size: few
cdr3_nt: TGTGCCAGCAGCCAGTCGGACTACTGGAACACTGAAGCTTTCTTT
cdr3_aa: CASSQSDYWNTEAFF

d_call: TRBD2
j_call: TRBJ2-3
v_call: TRBV3-1
clone_size: many
cdr3_nt: TGTGCCAGCAGCCAGCTAGCGGGAGGAACTAGCACAGATACGCAGTATTTT
cdr3_aa: CASSQLAGGTSTDTQYF

d_call: .
j_call: TRBJ1-5
v_call: TRBV7-8
clone_size: many
cdr3_nt: TGTGCCAGCAGCTCCCAAAGGGGCTATAGCAATCAGCCCCAGCATTTT
cdr3_aa: CASSSQRGYSNQPQHF

d_call: TRBD2
j_call: TRBJ2-7
v_call: TRBV7-9
clone_size: many
cdr3_nt: TGTGCCAGCAGCTCAGCTAGCGGGAGTGGATACGAGCAGTACTTC
cdr3_aa: CASSSASGSGYEQYF

d_call: TRBD1
j_call: TRBJ1-6
v_call: TRBV7-2
clone_size: few
cdr3_nt: TGTGCCAGCAGCCCCGGACAGGGGTATAATTCACCCCTCCACTTT
cdr3_aa: CASSPGQGYNSPLHF

d_call: TRBD1
j_call: TRBJ1-2
v_call: TRBV5-1
clone_size: few
cdr3_nt: TGCGCCAGCAGCCTTACCGGGACAGTTTCCTTCTATGGCTACACCTTC
cdr3_aa: CASSLTGTVSFYGYTF

d_call: TRBD1
j_call: TRBJ1-2
v_call: TRBV6-1
clone_size: .
cdr3_nt: TGTGCCAGCATAGCCGGGACAGCCTATGGCTACACCTTC
cdr3_aa: CASIAGTAYGYTF

d_call: TRBD1
j_call: TRBJ1-1
v_call: TRBV4-1
clone_size: few
cdr3_nt: TGCGCCAGCAGCCTTCCTGACAGGGGGAAAGTTGAAGCTTTCTTT
cdr3_aa: CASSLPDRGKVEAFF

d_call: TRBD2
j_call: TRBJ2-3
v_call: TRBV20-1
clone_size: few
cdr3_nt: TGCAGTGCTATGCCTTGGCGGGGGGCCGCAGATACGCAGTATTTT
cdr3_aa: CSAMPWRGAADTQYF

d_call: TRBD2
j_call: TRBJ2-3
v_call: TRBV12-3/TRBV12-4
clone_size: few
cdr3_nt: TGTGCCAGCAGTTTTCTGGGCGGGAGGGCTTTTAGCACAGATACGCAGTATTTT
cdr3_aa: CASSFLGGRAFSTDTQYF

d_call: .
j_call: TRBJ2-1
v_call: TRBV7-9
clone_size: many
cdr3_nt: TGTGCCAGCAGCATGCTCCCCGGGATTGATGAGTTCTTC
cdr3_aa: CASSMLPGIDEFF

d_call: .
j_call: TRBJ2-7
v_call: TRBV11-2
clone_size: many
cdr3_nt: TGTGCCAGCACACGCCCTCGGGCGGGGGCGGAGTTATCCTACGAGCAGTACTTC
cdr3_aa: CASTRPRAGAELSYEQYF

d_call: TRBD1
j_call: TRBJ2-7
v_call: TRBV11-2
clone_size: many
cdr3_nt: TGTGCCAGCAGCTTGATCCCGGGACAGGGTTCCTACGAGCAGTACTTC
cdr3_aa: CASSLIPGQGSYEQYF

d_call: .
j_call: TRBJ2-2
v_call: TRBV10-1
clone_size: many
cdr3_nt: TGCGCCAGCAGTGGTTCCGTTACCGGGGAGCTGTTTTTT
cdr3_aa: CASSGSVTGELFF

d_call: .
j_call: TRBJ2-1
v_call: TRBV5-6
clone_size: .
cdr3_nt: TGTGCCAGCAGCCCGATAGTCTACAATGAGCAGTTCTTT
cdr3_aa: CASSPIVYNEQFF

d_call: .
j_call: TRBJ2-7
v_call: TRBV7-9
clone_size: many
cdr3_nt: TGTGCCAGCAGCTATGGGTCCCACGAGCAGTACTTC
cdr3_aa: CASSYGSHEQYF

d_call: TRBD1
j_call: TRBJ2-4
v_call: TRBV4-3
clone_size: many
cdr3_nt: TGCGCCAGCAGCCCCCAACCGACAGGGCCCAAAAACATTCAGTACTTC
cdr3_aa: CASSPQPTGPKNIQYF

d_call: TRBD2
j_call: TRBJ2-7
v_call: TRBV4-2
clone_size: many
cdr3_nt: TGTGCCAGCAGCCCCCCGGGACTAGCGGGAGGAGACAGCCCTAGCTCCTACGAGCAGTACTTC
cdr3_aa: CASSPPGLAGGDSPSSYEQYF

d_call: TRBD2
j_call: TRBJ2-7
v_call: TRBV28
clone_size: many
cdr3_nt: TGTGCCAGCAGTTTAAAGACTAGCGGGACAGTTTACACCTACGAGCAGTACTTC
cdr3_aa: CASSLKTSGTVYTYEQYF

d_call: .
j_call: TRBJ2-5
v_call: TRBV27
clone_size: many
cdr3_nt: TGTGCCAGCAGCCGCCCGGGACTTGAGACCCAGTACTTC
cdr3_aa: CASSRPGLETQYF

d_call: TRBD1
j_call: TRBJ2-7
v_call: TRBV4-1
clone_size: many
cdr3_nt: TGCGCCAGCAGCCGGACAGGATCGGACGAGCAGTACTTC
cdr3_aa: CASSRTGSDEQYF

d_call: .
j_call: TRBJ2-5
v_call: TRBV24-1
clone_size: many
cdr3_nt: TGTGCCACCAGTGAACCCCGGGCCCAAGAGACCCAGTACTTC
cdr3_aa: CATSEPRAQETQYF